This entry concerns a single TCR beta chain. Its antigen has not been determined. Base qualities are not recorded, but no much larger clone differs from it by a single base. The data were obtained in a study of blood T cell repertoires in COVID-19 (dated by TCRdb to about 2020). For the wider study: The collaborator samples originated in the United States, Italy and Spain and spanned the acute and convalescent phases of COVID-19. The material from the prospective study consisted of cDNA or gDNA derived from T cells, B-cell-depleted T cells, or PBMCs. Subjects who had been exposed to COVID-19, were actively infected with it, or had recovered from it provided the deeply sampled blood TCRbeta repertoires that made up the dataset. The repertoires were released in a freely available public database meant as a resource for research on the immune response to SARS-CoV-2. The samples were drawn from two sources: the first 160 participants of the ongoing ImmuneRACE study, and 1,000 to 1,500 subjects contributed by 6 global collaborators. A de-identified subject ID, COVID-19 status, age in years and sex were almost always included in the sample metadata. Where available, HLA class I and class II types were obtained from metadata supplied by the sample provider rather than from assay-based typing.

TCRbeta CDR3 regions were amplified from genomic DNA using the immunoSEQ Assay, a bias-controlled multiplex PCR. Per the authors' processing: The number of nucleated cells in each sample was estimated from the amplification of reference gene primers within the assay. Sequence reads were collapsed and filtered to measure the absolute abundance of every unique TCRbeta CDR3 rearrangement. For each sample, productive Simpson clonality was calculated as the square root of Simpson's diversity index over productive rearrangements. This immuneACCESS table, as held by TCRdb, lists in-frame sequences with V and J called but not all clones. Of the missing ones, under half trace to an unresolved V gene in checked studies; the others have no known cause. That table furnishes V, J and clone size, whereas the DNA furnished D and trimming. Counted in this sample were about 310,000 clones; roughly 87% of them appeared once. The ten largest clones represent 1% of the sample.

CDR1 and CDR2 are drawn from the germline V gene: SNHLY, FYNNEI. V lost 6 bases and J lost 4 bases; the stretch between them is 12 bases long. Measured from the cysteine to the phenylalanine, the CDR3 is 13 residues long. Kept here is only the CDR3 DNA, which spans 39 bases and is read in frame from base 1. Each collaborating institution followed its own protocols to collect whole blood in K2EDTA tubes. For TCRbeta analysis, collaborator samples were shipped as frozen whole blood, as isolated PBMCs, or as DNA extracted from either sample type. The paper as a whole reports these results and caveats: How much clinical and demographic metadata was included differed by source and by participant, and the metadata was provided uncurated.

Recombination connected TRBV2 to TRBJ1-1; a confident D gene designation cannot be given. The sequence came from a man between 45 and 60 years old with active or convalescent COVID-19. The sequenced material came from peripheral blood. The DNA sequence follows: TGTGCCAGCAGCAAGCGGGATGGCACTGAAGCTTTCTTT. It codes for CASSKRDGTEAFF.